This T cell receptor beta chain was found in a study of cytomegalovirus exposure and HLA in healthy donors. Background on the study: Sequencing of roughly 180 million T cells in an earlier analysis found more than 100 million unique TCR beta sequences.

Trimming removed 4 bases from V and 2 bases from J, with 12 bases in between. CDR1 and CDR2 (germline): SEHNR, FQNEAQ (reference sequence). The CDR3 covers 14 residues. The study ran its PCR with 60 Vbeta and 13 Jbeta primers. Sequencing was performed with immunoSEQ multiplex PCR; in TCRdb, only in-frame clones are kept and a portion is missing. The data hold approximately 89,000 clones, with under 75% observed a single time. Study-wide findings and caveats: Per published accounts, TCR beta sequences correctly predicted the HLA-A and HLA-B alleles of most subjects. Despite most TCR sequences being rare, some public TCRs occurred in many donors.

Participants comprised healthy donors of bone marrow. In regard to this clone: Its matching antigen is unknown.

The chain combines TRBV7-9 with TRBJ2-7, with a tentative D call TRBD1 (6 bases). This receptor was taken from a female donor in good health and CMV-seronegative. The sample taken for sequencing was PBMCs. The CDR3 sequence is CASSSQGTPYEQYF. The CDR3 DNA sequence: TGTGCCAGCAGCTCGCAGGGGACCCCCTACGAGCAGTACTTC.